The clone carrying this T cell receptor beta chain appeared a few times. The antigen remains unidentified. The germline V gene encodes CDR1 LGHNA and CDR2 YNFKEQ. With 3 bases removed from V and 2 bases from J, the gap between germline ends came to 7 bases. This CDR3 contains 14 residues. TCRdb reprocessed the RACE reads with MiXCR, giving one entry per CDR3 protein. The table shows approximately 110,000 distinct CDR3 sequences, with roughly 9.6% occurring only once. Time point denoted: patch test 1, 2 weeks after DPC sensitization. Sample treatment: therapeutic diphenylcyclopropenone sensitization with weekly scalp DPC. This entry belongs to a study of human T cells and chemical hapten exposure. Turning to the study itself: Patch testing was performed with 0.01% DPC on the upper back, with reading at 6 days. General study points: After DPC sensitization, TCRs above 1 in 1000 frequency showed no change.

This clonotype was sampled from a woman aged 40 to 50 with alopecia areata. Some clones in this sample may be carry-over from other donors' samples. J is TRBJ2-2 and V is TRBV4-2; no firm D call. The material was whole blood, obtained in connection with sensitization to the hapten diphenylcyclopropenone (DPC). This chain's CDR3 is CASSQRQNTGELFF. Here the CDR3 DNA reads TGTGCCAGCAGCCAGCGACAAAACACCGGGGAGCTGTTTTTT.